A single sample gave rise to the 29 T cell receptor beta chains below, sequenced in a study of Ad26.COV2.S vaccination and SARS-CoV-2 variants. Treatment reported: roughly 18 received Ad26.COV2.S at low or high dose, single or two shots; 5 received placebo; per-sample allocation not given. Sampling was done on day 63 after the first vaccine or placebo injection. Measured with immunoSEQ multiplex PCR; TCRdb has only the in-frame clones, and not every one. The data contain 430,000 or so clones, nearly 90% of them singletons. The material was peripheral blood, obtained in a trial of Ad26.COV2.S vaccine versus placebo. The receptors here all came from a person aged 18-65 years who received the Ad26.COV2.S COVID-19 vaccine or a placebo.

V gene TRBV7-8 combines with J gene TRBJ1-5; tentatively, D is TRBD1 (6 bases). Trimming took 1 base from V and 6 from J, leaving 13 bases between them. The CDR3 consists of 15 residues. Germline CDR1 and CDR2: SGHVS and FQNEAQ. CDR3 DNA sequence: TGTGCCAGCAGCTTAGGGGCCCCGGGGGCTCAGCCCCAGCATTTT. It encodes CASSLGAPGAQPQHF. The variable domain in full, with the rest retrieved from reference TRBV7-8 and TRBJ1-5, is GAGVSQSPRYKVAKRGQDVALRCDPISGHVSLFWYQQALGQGPEFLTYFQNEAQLDKSGLPSDRFFAERPEGSVSTLKIQRTQQEDSAVYLCASSLGAPGAQPQHFGDGTRLSIL.

This clone was detected a few times. The rearrangement links TRBV4-1 to TRBJ1-1; D gene ambiguous. The V end lost 1 base, the J end lost 4 bases, and 7 bases lay between the germline ends. This CDR3 is built from 13 residues. Per germline, CDR1 MGHRA and CDR2 YSYEKL. This chain's CDR3 is CASSQVRATEAFF. The CDR3 DNA reads TGCGCCAGCAGCCAAGTAAGGGCCACTGAAGCTTTCTTT.

The table lists this clone with a count of one. The chain carries TRBV7-2 and TRBJ1-5; TRBD1 matches at 7 bases. This CDR3 is 15 amino acids long. V shed 2 bases and J 5 bases; nucleotides not matched to a gene: 6. The germline gives CDR1 SGHTA, CDR2 FQGNSA. The CDR3 bases are TGTGCCAGCAGCTTATTCACAGGGGCGCATCAGCCCCAGCATTTT. Translated: CASSLFTGAHQPQHF.

The CDR3 is CASRTGLAEPSRSYEQYV. The CDR3 bases are TGTGCCAGCAGGACCGGACTAGCGGAACCTTCTCGGTCCTACGAGCAGTACGTC. J is TRBJ2-7 and V is TRBV6-4; 10 bases map to TRBD2. V lost 6 bases to trimming and J lost 1 base; unmatched junction nucleotides: 15. Germline-derived CDR1 and CDR2 are MRHNA and SNTAGT. CDR3 size: 18 residues.

This clone has more than one count but fewer than ten. The chain combines TRBV3-1 (or the pseudogene TRBV3-2) with TRBJ2-2; D unresolved. Germline V CDR1 and CDR2: LGHDT, YNNKEL (reference sequence). The length of the CDR3 is 14 residues. Between the trimmed V and J ends, which lost 6 bases and 1 base, there was a span of 9 bases. CDR3 residues: CASRGARNTGELFF. CDR3 sequence (DNA): TGTGCCAGCAGGGGTGCCCGGAACACCGGGGAGCTGTTTTTT.

The genes are TRBV9 and TRBJ1-2; D is unresolved. V dropped 3 bases and J dropped 9 bases, with 9 bases sitting between them. This CDR3 spans 11 amino acids. Looked up from germline, CDR1 is SGDLS and CDR2 is YYNGEE. As DNA, the CDR3 is TGTGCCAGCAGCGCGTTACTCAGCTACACCTTC. This translates into CASSALLSYTF. Full variable domain (outside the CDR3, taken from reference TRBV9 and TRBJ1-2): DSGVTQTPKHLITATGQRVTLRCSPRSGDLSVYWYQQSLDQGLQFLIQYYNGEERAKGNILERFSAQQFPDLHSELNLSSLELGDSALYFCASSALLSYTFGSGTRLTVV.

The chain is built from TRBV5-5 and TRBJ1-2, with a possible D match to TRBD1 (5 bases). CDR3 size: 14 residues. Germline V gives CDR1 SGHKS, CDR2 YYEKEE (reference sequence). V was trimmed by 0 bases and J by 4 bases, leaving 10 bases between them. CDR3 coding DNA: TGTGCCAGCAGCTTGGGGCAGGGAAGCTATGGCTACACCTTC. It codes for CASSLGQGSYGYTF.

The chain employs TRBV19 and TRBJ2-3; D gene uncertain. This CDR3 has 15 residues. Trimming removed 2 bases at V and 2 bases at J, with 11 bases between. Germline V gene sequence: CDR1 LNHDA, CDR2 SQIVND (reference sequence). As DNA, the CDR3 is TGTGCCAGTAGTATATCCTACGGCCACACAGATACGCAGTATTTT. Its translation: CASSISYGHTDTQYF.

The gene calls are TRBV12-3 or TRBV12-4 and TRBJ1-1; D uncertain. Trimming left V 5 bases short and J 3 bases short, with 10 bases between. The CDR3 extends over 13 amino acids. CDR3 DNA sequence: TGTGCCAGCAGTGCGGAAGGTGACACTGAAGCTTTCTTT. It specifies CASSAEGDTEAFF.

The V gene is TRBV2, the J gene TRBJ1-1, with a possible D match to TRBD1 (6 bases). Germline-derived CDR1 and CDR2 are SNHLY and FYNNEI. The CDR3 is 13 amino acids. Trimming removed 2 bases from V and 7 bases from J, with 11 bases in between. The CDR3 bases are TGTGCCAGCAGTGAAAGGGGGTCCGGTGAAGCTTTCTTT. This codes for CASSERGSGEAFF.

The chain employs TRBV7-9 and TRBJ2-2; 9 nucleotides match TRBD1. The trim removed 5 bases at V and 4 bases at J, leaving 11 bases unmatched. The CDR3 length is 17 residues. Germline V gene lookup returns CDR1 SEHNR and CDR2 FQNEAQ (reference sequence). The CDR3 nucleotides read TGTGCCAGCAGCCTCCGGGACAGGGATGTGATCACCGGGGAGCTGTTTTTT. Protein sequence: CASSLRDRDVITGELFF.

As concerns this clone: Other DNA sequences in the sample encode the same CDR3. This chain joins TRBV18 and TRBJ1-2; tentatively, D is TRBD1 (5 bases). This CDR3 contains 13 residues. The germline V gene encodes CDR1 KGHSH and CDR2 LQKENI. V was trimmed by 2 bases and J by 3 bases, leaving 7 bases between them. Here the CDR3 DNA reads TGTGCCAGCTCACCAACGGGGGACTATGGCTACACCTTC. This sequence encodes CASSPTGDYGYTF.

The CDR3 is CAISESNGQGSSYEQYV. CDR3 in DNA: TGTGCCATCAGTGAGTCAAACGGACAGGGGTCTTCCTACGAGCAGTACGTC. The gene calls are TRBV10-3 and TRBJ2-7; TRBD1 matches 9 bases. The CDR3 spans 17 residues. CDR1 ENHRY and CDR2 SYGVKD come from the germline V gene. Trimming cost V 0 bases and J 1 base; bases outside gene matches: 7.

The chain has TRBV5-4 and TRBJ1-3; maybe TRBD1 (6 bases). CDR1 SGHNT and CDR2 YYREEE come from the germline V gene (reference sequence). Trimming removed 0 bases from V and 4 bases from J, with 11 bases in between. CDR3 length: 15 amino acids. The CDR3 loop is CASSLAQGAGNTIYF. The CDR3 region has the DNA TGTGCCAGCAGCTTGGCACAGGGTGCCGGAAACACCATATATTTT.

The chain links TRBV28 to TRBJ2-5; TRBD1 matches at 9 bases. The germline V gene encodes CDR1 MDHEN and CDR2 SYDVKM. After removal of 7 bases from V and 5 bases from J, the junction contained 11 bases not matched to a gene. The CDR3 covers 15 residues. For the CDR3, the DNA is TGTGCCAGCAACGCCCCCGGACAGGGGAGGGAGACCCAGTACTTC. It translates to CASNAPGQGRETQYF.

This chain connects TRBV7-8 to TRBJ2-2; D ambiguous. This CDR3 region has 13 residues. Trimming took 4 bases from V and 0 from J, leaving 3 bases between them. CDR1 and CDR2 from the germline V gene are SGHVS and FQNEAQ. DNA for the CDR3: TGTGCCAGCAGCTCCGCGAACACCGGGGAGCTGTTTTTT. The encoded protein is CASSSANTGELFF. The complete variable domain, with remaining parts taken from reference TRBV7-8 and TRBJ2-2, reads GAGVSQSPRYKVAKRGQDVALRCDPISGHVSLFWYQQALGQGPEFLTYFQNEAQLDKSGLPSDRFFAERPEGSVSTLKIQRTQQEDSAVYLCASSSANTGELFFGEGSRLTVL.

This sequence joins TRBV14 and TRBJ1-2, with TRBD1 matching over 7 bases. The CDR3 is 16 amino acids. V dropped 1 base and J dropped 4; count of bases not matched to a gene: 9. Per the germline V gene, CDR1 is SGHDN and CDR2 is FVKESK. Here the CDR3 DNA reads TGTGCCAGCAGCCAAGGACCGACAGGGTTAGGCTATGGCTACACCTTC. It is translated as CASSQGPTGLGYGYTF.

The chain carries TRBV5-1 and TRBJ1-1, with D uncertain. The CDR3 length is 14 residues. CDR1 and CDR2 (germline): SGHRS, YFSETQ. V was clipped by 1 base and J by 5 bases, with 12 bases between them. In nucleotides, the CDR3 is TGCGCCAGCAGCTTGTCGCCTGGGTGGACTGAAGCTTTCTTT. Its translation: CASSLSPGWTEAFF.

This sequence joins TRBV2 and TRBJ2-3, with 9 positions matching TRBD2. V was clipped by 1 base and J by 6 bases; unmatched bases: 5. The germline gives CDR1 SNHLY, CDR2 FYNNEI. The CDR3 contains 15 residues. CDR3 amino acids: CASSEDLAGVDTQYF. As DNA, the CDR3 is TGTGCCAGCAGTGAAGATTTAGCGGGGGTGGATACGCAGTATTTT.

The CDR3 spells CASSLAVRTDTGELFF. Written as DNA, the CDR3 is TGTGCCAGCAGCTTGGCTGTCCGGACCGACACCGGGGAGCTGTTTTTT. The chain links TRBV5-4 to TRBJ2-2; D unclear. Trimming pared 0 bases from V and 3 bases from J, leaving 12 bases between. CDR1 SGHNT and CDR2 YYREEE come from the germline V gene (reference sequence). This CDR3 contains 16 residues.

The J gene is TRBJ1-1, the V gene TRBV7-7; D is ambiguous. Trimming stripped 5 bases from V and 2 bases from J, with 9 bases between. This CDR3 region has 13 residues. Germline CDR1 and CDR2: SSHAT and FNYEAQ (reference sequence). The CDR3 nucleotides read TGTGCCAGCAGCCTGTCGGAAAACACTGAAGCTTTCTTT. Translation: CASSLSENTEAFF.

This chain uses TRBV5-1 with TRBJ2-3; 7 nucleotides line up with TRBD1. Per germline, CDR1 SGHRS and CDR2 YFSETQ. CDR3 size: 14 residues. V shed 7 bases, J shed 1 base, and the junction held 6 bases outside the gene matches. CDR3 in DNA: TGCGCCAGCCACAGGGGTAAGGGCACAGATACGCAGTATTTT. This codes for CASHRGKGTDTQYF.

CDR3 DNA: TGCAGCGCCGACGGAGCGGGGGGGGGCACAGATACGCAGTATTTT. Translation gives CSADGAGGGTDTQYF. The rearrangement joins TRBV29-1 to TRBJ2-3; 10 nucleotides line up with TRBD2. Germline V gene data show CDR1 as SQVTM and CDR2 as ANQGSEA. The CDR3 totals 15 residues. J was trimmed by 1 base and V by 7 bases; bases with no gene match: 8.

The rearrangement uses TRBV5-1 and TRBJ1-1, with 8 positions matching TRBD1. Unmatched junction bases numbered 6, after V lost 4 bases and J lost 1 base. The CDR3 spans 15 residues. Germline CDR1 SGHRS, CDR2 YFSETQ. The CDR3 sequence: CASSPPGTGNTEAFF. CDR3 bases: TGCGCCAGCAGCCCCCCCGGGACAGGGAACACTGAAGCTTTCTTT.

The CDR3 bases are TGTGCCAGCTCACCACAGGGGCCCACTGAAGCTTTCTTT. Amino acids: CASSPQGPTEAFF. V and J are TRBV18 and TRBJ1-1; D is perhaps TRBD1 (5 bases). The CDR3 is made up of 13 amino acids. Germline CDR1 reads KGHSH; CDR2 reads LQKENI. Trimming cost V 1 base and J 4 bases, with 7 bases left between them.

The chain couples TRBV7-2 to TRBJ2-1; the D gene is possibly TRBD1 (5 bases). Trimming removed 2 bases at V and 6 bases at J, with 14 bases between. This CDR3 has 15 residues. Germline V CDR1 and CDR2: SGHTA, FQGNSA. CDR3 nucleotide sequence: TGTGCCAGCAGCTTACAACAGGTAGGGCTCAATGAGCAGTTCTTC. Residues: CASSLQQVGLNEQFF.

The chain has TRBV6-2 or TRBV6-3 and TRBJ2-7; 8 bases line up with TRBD2. The trim removed 6 bases at V and 7 bases at J, leaving 14 bases unmatched. The length of the CDR3 is 15 residues. Germline V lookup: CDR1 MNHEY, CDR2 SVGEGT. CDR3 in DNA: TGTGCCAGCAGCCTGGGGGGGAGCGGGAGTCGTGAGCAGTACGTC. It is translated as CASSLGGSGSREQYV.

Concerning this clone itself: The identical CDR3 is also encoded by other nucleotide sequences in the sample. This chain joins TRBV2 and TRBJ1-1; D gene uncertain. The CDR3 is made up of 13 amino acids. Germline V gives CDR1 SNHLY, CDR2 FYNNEI. Trimming shortened V by 1 base and J by 2 bases, and 5 bases separated the two germline ends. The CDR3 loop is CASSEDGNTEAFF. The CDR3 DNA sequence: TGTGCCAGCAGTGAAGATGGAAACACTGAAGCTTTCTTT.

V usage is TRBV30 and J usage is TRBJ2-7; D is uncertain. Germline assignment: CDR1 GTSNPN and CDR2 SVGIG (reference sequence). This CDR3 is built from 15 residues. Deletions cut 1 base from V and 2 bases from J, with 15 bases between. The CDR3 region is CAWSEVTTTTYEQYF. CDR3 DNA sequence: TGTGCCTGGAGTGAAGTGACAACCACCACCTACGAGCAGTACTTC. The whole variable domain, remainder taken from reference TRBV30 and TRBJ2-7, is SQTIHQWPATLVQPVGSPLSLECTVEGTSNPNLYWYRQAAGRGLQLLFYSVGIGQISSEVPQNLSASRPQDRQFILSSKKLLLSDSGFYLCAWSEVTTTTYEQYFGPGTRLTVT.